This T cell receptor beta chain was sequenced in a study of blood T cell repertoires in COVID-19. In terms of age and location, participants ranged from about 18 to 100 years and lived in about 25 US areas. The V segment lost 6 bases and the J segment 1 base; nucleotides outside the gene matches: 15. The V gene's germline CDR1 is MGHDK and CDR2 SYGVNS. The CDR3 totals 17 residues. Measured with immunoSEQ multiplex PCR; TCRdb has only the in-frame clones, and not every one. The table records 200,000 to 300,000 clones, roughly nine tenths of them present only once. This clone was found a few times. The sample was PBMCs or T cells enriched from blood (not recorded which). The chain links TRBV25-1 to TRBJ2-7, with 7 bases aligning to TRBD1. This TCR came from a woman aged 30 to 39 with acute COVID-19. The CDR3 spells CASSDTRRTGVSYEQYF. CDR3 bases: TGTGCCAGCAGCGATACTAGGAGGACAGGTGTTTCCTACGAGCAGTACTTC.